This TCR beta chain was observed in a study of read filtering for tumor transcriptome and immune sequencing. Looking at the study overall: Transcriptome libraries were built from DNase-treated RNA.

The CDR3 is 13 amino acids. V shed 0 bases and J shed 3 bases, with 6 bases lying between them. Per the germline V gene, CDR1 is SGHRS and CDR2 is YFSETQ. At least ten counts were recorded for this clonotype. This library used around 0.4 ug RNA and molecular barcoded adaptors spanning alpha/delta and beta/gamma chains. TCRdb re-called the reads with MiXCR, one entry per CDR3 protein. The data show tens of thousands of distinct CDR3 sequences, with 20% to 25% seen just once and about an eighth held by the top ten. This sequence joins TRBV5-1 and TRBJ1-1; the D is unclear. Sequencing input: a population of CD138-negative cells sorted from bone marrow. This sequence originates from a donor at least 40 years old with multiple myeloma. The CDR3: CASSLVADTEAFF. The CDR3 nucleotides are TGCGCCAGCAGCTTGGTGGCAGACACTGAAGCTTTCTTT.